This T cell receptor (beta chain) was identified in a study of Ad26.COV2.S vaccination and SARS-CoV-2 variants. TCRdb's table, derived via immunoSEQ multiplex PCR, lists solely in-frame clones and lacks some. The table includes about 410,000 clones, 89% detected once. Treatment in this sample: some 19 received Ad26.COV2.S at low or high dose, single or two shots; 5 received placebo; per-sample allocation not given. Sampling happened 63 days after the first vaccine or placebo injection. The CDR3 totals 14 residues. CDR1 and CDR2 from the germline V gene are SGHNT and YYREEE (reference sequence). J was trimmed by 0 bases and V by 4 bases; bases with no gene match: 3.

The rearrangement uses TRBV5-4 and TRBJ2-5; 7 bases fit TRBD1. This TCR was sampled from a person aged 18-65 years who received the Ad26.COV2.S COVID-19 vaccine or a placebo. Sample: peripheral blood, taken in a trial of Ad26.COV2.S vaccine versus placebo. The CDR3 region has the DNA TGTGCCAGCAGCCCGGACAGGTACCAAGAGACCCAGTACTTC. Its protein is CASSPDRYQETQYF.